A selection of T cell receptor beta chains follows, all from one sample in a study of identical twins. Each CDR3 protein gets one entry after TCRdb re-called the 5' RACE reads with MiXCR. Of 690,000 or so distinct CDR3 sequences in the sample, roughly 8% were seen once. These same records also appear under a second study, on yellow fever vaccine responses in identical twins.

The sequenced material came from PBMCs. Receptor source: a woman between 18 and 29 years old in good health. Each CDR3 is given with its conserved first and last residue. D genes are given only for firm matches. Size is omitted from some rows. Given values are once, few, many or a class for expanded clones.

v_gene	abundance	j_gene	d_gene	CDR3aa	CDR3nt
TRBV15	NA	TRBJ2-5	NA	CATSREPRQETQYF	TGTGCCACCAGCAGAGAACCTAGACAAGAGACCCAGTACTTC
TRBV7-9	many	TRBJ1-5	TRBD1	CASSPPGQSNQPQHF	TGTGCCAGCAGCCCTCCGGGACAGAGCAATCAGCCCCAGCATTTT
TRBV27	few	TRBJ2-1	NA	CASSSLALGYNEQFF	TGTGCCAGCAGTTCCTTGGCCCTCGGGTACAATGAGCAGTTCTTC
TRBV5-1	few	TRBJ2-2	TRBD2	CASSLLGGASTGELFF	TGCGCCAGCAGCTTGCTCGGGGGGGCGAGCACCGGGGAGCTGTTTTTT
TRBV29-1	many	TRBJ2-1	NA	CSVEKGMGEQFF	TGCAGCGTTGAAAAGGGGATGGGTGAGCAGTTCTTC
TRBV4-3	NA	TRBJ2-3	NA	CASSPIVGGGTDTQYF	TGCGCCAGCAGCCCTATTGTCGGGGGCGGCACAGATACGCAGTATTTT
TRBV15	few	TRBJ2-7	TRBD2	CATTQGLAHEQYF	TGTGCCACCACCCAGGGACTAGCCCACGAGCAGTACTTC
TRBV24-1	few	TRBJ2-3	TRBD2	CATSETSGTSTDTQYF	TGTGCCACCAGTGAGACGAGCGGGACTAGCACAGATACGCAGTATTTT
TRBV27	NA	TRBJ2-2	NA	CASSIPGAGELFF	TGTGCCAGCAGTATCCCGGGGGCCGGGGAGCTGTTTTTT
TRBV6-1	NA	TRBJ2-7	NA	CASRVQGAGEQYF	TGTGCCAGCAGGGTTCAAGGCGCTGGCGAGCAGTACTTC
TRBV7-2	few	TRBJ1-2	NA	CASSLPAQLYGYTF	TGTGCCAGCAGCCTCCCCGCCCAACTATATGGCTACACCTTC
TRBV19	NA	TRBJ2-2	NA	CASKAVVGNTGELFF	TGTGCCAGTAAGGCTGTGGTTGGGAACACCGGGGAGCTGTTTTTT
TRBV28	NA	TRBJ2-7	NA	CASSSPLVTYEQYF	TGTGCCAGCAGTTCCCCTCTGGTCACCTACGAGCAGTACTTC
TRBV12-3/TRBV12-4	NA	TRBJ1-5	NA	CASSARYQPQHF	TGTGCCAGCAGTGCAAGATATCAGCCCCAGCATTTT
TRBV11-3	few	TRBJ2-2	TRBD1	CASSTYRGGTGELFF	TGTGCCAGCAGTACATACAGGGGCGGCACCGGGGAGCTGTTTTTT
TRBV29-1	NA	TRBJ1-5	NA	CSVVTSGNQPQHF	TGCAGCGTTGTAACCTCCGGCAATCAGCCCCAGCATTTT
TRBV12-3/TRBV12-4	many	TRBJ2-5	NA	CASSFWAQETQYF	TGTGCCAGCAGTTTCTGGGCGCAAGAGACCCAGTACTTC
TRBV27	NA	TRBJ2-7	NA	CASSLSILYEQYF	TGTGCCAGCAGTTTATCGATACTCTACGAGCAGTACTTC
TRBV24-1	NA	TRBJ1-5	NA	CATSTQGTFQPQHF	TGTGCCACCAGTACACAGGGAACGTTTCAGCCCCAGCATTTT
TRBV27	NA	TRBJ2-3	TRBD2	CASSFSWVLAETDTQYF	TGTGCCAGCAGTTTCAGCTGGGTTCTAGCGGAAACAGATACGCAGTATTTT
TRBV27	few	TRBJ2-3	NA	CASSSGRIEEYF	TGTGCCAGCAGTTCGGGACGGATAGAGGAGTATTTT
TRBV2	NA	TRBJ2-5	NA	CASSDGGFGRGQETQYF	TGTGCCAGCAGTGATGGAGGGTTCGGGCGAGGTCAAGAGACCCAGTACTTC
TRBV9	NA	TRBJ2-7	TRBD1	CASSEDRGRDEQYF	TGTGCCAGCAGCGAGGACAGGGGCCGCGACGAGCAGTACTTC
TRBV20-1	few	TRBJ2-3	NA	CTGWSDVPDTQYF	TGCACCGGTTGGTCAGACGTCCCAGATACGCAGTATTTT
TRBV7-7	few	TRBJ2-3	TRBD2	CASSLGREAITDTQYF	TGTGCTAGCAGCTTAGGTCGGGAGGCAATCACAGATACGCAGTATTTT
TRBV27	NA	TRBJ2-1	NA	CASSHDSYRHNEQFF	TGTGCCAGCAGCCATGACAGCTATAGGCACAATGAGCAGTTCTTC
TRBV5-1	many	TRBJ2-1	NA	CASSLTTRRGEQFF	TGCGCCAGCAGCCTTACGACTAGACGGGGTGAGCAGTTCTTC
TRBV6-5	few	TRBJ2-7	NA	CASSSAMYEQYF	TGTGCCAGCAGTTCCGCCATGTATGAGCAGTACTTC
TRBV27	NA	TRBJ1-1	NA	CASSSSRPAVNTEAFF	TGTGCCAGCAGTTCGTCACGACCCGCTGTGAACACTGAAGCTTTCTTT
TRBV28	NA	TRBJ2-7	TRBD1	CASSPQDRRGEQYF	TGTGCCAGCAGCCCGCAGGACAGGCGCGGCGAGCAGTACTTC
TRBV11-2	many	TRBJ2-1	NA	CASSLTRNPDEQFF	TGTGCCAGCAGCTTGACTAGAAATCCGGATGAGCAGTTCTTC
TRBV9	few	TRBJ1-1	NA	CASSQTGGLNTEAFF	TGTGCCAGCAGCCAGACCGGGGGACTGAACACTGAAGCTTTCTTT
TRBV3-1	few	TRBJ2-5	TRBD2	CASSLRGGPLGETQYF	TGTGCCAGCAGCCTCCGGGGGGGCCCGCTCGGAGAGACCCAGTACTTC
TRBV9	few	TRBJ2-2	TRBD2	CASSVATSARGTGELFF	TGTGCCAGCAGCGTAGCCACTAGCGCCCGCGGCACCGGGGAGCTGTTTTTT
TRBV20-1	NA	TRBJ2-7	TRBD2	CSAILAGQVEQYF	TGCAGTGCCATACTAGCGGGGCAGGTCGAGCAGTACTTC
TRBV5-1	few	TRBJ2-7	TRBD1	CASSPMDRVGEQYF	TGCGCCAGCAGCCCAATGGACAGGGTGGGCGAGCAGTACTTC
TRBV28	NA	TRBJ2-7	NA	CASVFRGAYEQYF	TGTGCCAGCGTTTTCCGGGGAGCCTACGAGCAGTACTTC
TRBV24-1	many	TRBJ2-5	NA	CATSSPLEGARETQYF	TGTGCCACCAGCTCCCCCTTGGAGGGGGCGCGAGAGACCCAGTACTTC
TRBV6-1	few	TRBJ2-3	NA	CASSATGQGLGASTDTQYF	TGTGCCAGCAGTGCAACGGGACAGGGACTAGGAGCTAGCACAGATACGCAGTATTTT
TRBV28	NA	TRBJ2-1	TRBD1	CASSPQTGRVYNEQFF	TGTGCCAGCAGTCCCCAGACAGGGCGGGTCTACAATGAGCAGTTCTTC
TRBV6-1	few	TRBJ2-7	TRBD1	CASRGRGPESYEQYF	TGTGCCAGCAGGGGCAGGGGGCCGGAATCCTACGAGCAGTACTTC
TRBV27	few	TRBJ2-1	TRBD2	CASSSAGGAYYNEQFF	TGTGCCAGCAGTTCCGCCGGGGGGGCCTACTACAATGAGCAGTTCTTC
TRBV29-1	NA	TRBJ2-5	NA	CSALKETQYF	TGCAGCGCCCTAAAAGAGACCCAGTACTTC
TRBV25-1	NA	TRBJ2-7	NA	CASSERLAKQYF	TGTGCCAGCAGTGAACGTCTCGCAAAGCAGTACTTC
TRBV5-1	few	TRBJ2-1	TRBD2	CASSLDASGVSNEQFF	TGCGCCAGCAGCTTGGATGCCAGCGGGGTCTCCAATGAGCAGTTCTTC
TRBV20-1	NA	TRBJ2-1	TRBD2	CSARVGREDYNEQFF	TGCAGTGCTAGAGTAGGGCGGGAGGATTACAATGAGCAGTTCTTC
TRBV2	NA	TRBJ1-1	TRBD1	CATTGQGRTEAFF	TGTGCCACCACCGGACAGGGTCGCACTGAAGCTTTCTTT
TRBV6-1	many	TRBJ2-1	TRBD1	CASSSPGGTVNEQFF	TGTGCCAGCAGCTCCCCAGGGGGAACCGTCAATGAGCAGTTCTTC
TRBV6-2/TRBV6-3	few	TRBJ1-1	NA	CASSYPLDRPNTEAFF	TGTGCCAGCAGTTACCCCCTGGACAGACCGAACACTGAAGCTTTCTTT
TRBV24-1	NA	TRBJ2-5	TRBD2	CATSDRLSGGISEGHLGTQYF	TGTGCCACCAGTGACCGCCTGAGCGGGGGTATCTCTGAGGGCCACCTGGGGACCCAGTACTTC
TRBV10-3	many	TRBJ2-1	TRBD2	CAISEYTGTSGTEQFF	TGTGCCATCAGTGAGTACACAGGGACTAGCGGGACAGAGCAGTTCTTC
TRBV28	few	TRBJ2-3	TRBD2	CASRTSGGLGELYF	TGTGCCAGCAGGACTAGCGGGGGATTAGGGGAGTTGTATTTT
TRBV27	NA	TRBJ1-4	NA	CASSFRRWEKLFF	TGTGCCAGCAGTTTTCGCAGATGGGAAAAACTGTTTTTT
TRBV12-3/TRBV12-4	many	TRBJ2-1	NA	CASSFGGGYNEQFF	TGTGCCAGCAGTTTCGGGGGAGGCTACAATGAGCAGTTCTTC
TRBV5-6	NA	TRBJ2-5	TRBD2	CASSHRTSGMGQETQYF	TGTGCCAGCAGCCACCGGACTAGCGGGATGGGGCAAGAGACCCAGTACTTC
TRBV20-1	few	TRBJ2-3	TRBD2	CSARDRLAGAPDTQYF	TGCAGTGCTAGAGATCGGTTAGCGGGGGCCCCAGATACGCAGTATTTT
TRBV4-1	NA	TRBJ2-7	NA	CASSFDPISEQYF	TGCGCCAGCAGCTTTGACCCCATTTCCGAGCAGTACTTC
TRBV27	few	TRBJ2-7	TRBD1	CASSLHRGSYEQYF	TGTGCCAGCAGTCTCCACAGGGGATCCTACGAGCAGTACTTC